These T cell receptor beta chains were read from a single sample in a study of blood T cell repertoires in COVID-19. The repertoire was sequenced with immunoSEQ multiplex PCR; TCRdb's copy has only in-frame clones and lacks some. The repertoire holds roughly 280,000 clones, with roughly 86% as singletons. The specimen was peripheral blood. Source of these receptors: a woman aged 55-69 years with COVID-19, enrolled during active disease. Each CDR3 is given with its conserved first and last residue. D genes are given only for firm matches. Where a row states a size, it is once, few, many or the class of an expanded clone; other rows omit it.

CDR3aa: CASSPNPTGINQPQHF
CDR3nt: TGTGCCAGCTCACCAAATCCGACAGGGATCAATCAGCCCCAGCATTTT
v_gene: TRBV18
d_gene: TRBD1
j_gene: TRBJ1-5
abundance: -

CDR3aa: CASSYAGTAYGYTF
CDR3nt: TGTGCCAGCAGTTATGCGGGGACAGCCTATGGCTACACCTTC
v_gene: TRBV6-2/TRBV6-3
d_gene: TRBD1
j_gene: TRBJ1-2
abundance: -

CDR3aa: CASSLEAGVGHNEQFF
CDR3nt: TGTGCCAGCAGCTTAGAGGCGGGAGTCGGGCACAATGAGCAGTTCTTC
v_gene: TRBV7-9
d_gene: TRBD2
j_gene: TRBJ2-1
abundance: -

CDR3aa: CASSITGSGKTQYF
CDR3nt: TGTGCCAGTAGTATTACAGGGAGCGGGAAGACCCAGTACTTC
v_gene: TRBV19
d_gene: -
j_gene: TRBJ2-5
abundance: -

CDR3aa: CASSLLGSADTQYF
CDR3nt: TGTGCCAGCAGCTTACTAGGTTCGGCAGATACGCAGTATTTT
v_gene: TRBV11-2
d_gene: -
j_gene: TRBJ2-3
abundance: -

CDR3aa: CASSIPGNGGYTF
CDR3nt: TGTGCCAGTAGTATACCCGGGAATGGTGGCTACACCTTC
v_gene: TRBV19
d_gene: -
j_gene: TRBJ1-2
abundance: few

CDR3aa: CASKRLAGSYNEQFF
CDR3nt: TGTGCCAGTAAAAGACTAGCGGGCTCCTACAATGAGCAGTTCTTC
v_gene: TRBV19
d_gene: TRBD2
j_gene: TRBJ2-1
abundance: -

CDR3aa: CAGQGGNYGYTF
CDR3nt: TGTGCTGGACAGGGCGGGAACTATGGCTACACCTTC
v_gene: TRBV28
d_gene: TRBD1
j_gene: TRBJ1-2
abundance: -

CDR3aa: CASSLASGNTIYF
CDR3nt: TGCGCCAGCAGCTTGGCGTCTGGAAACACCATATATTTT
v_gene: TRBV5-1
d_gene: -
j_gene: TRBJ1-3
abundance: -

CDR3aa: CASSIQQGQSPLHF
CDR3nt: TGTGCCAGTAGTATACAGCAGGGGCAATCACCCCTCCACTTT
v_gene: TRBV19
d_gene: -
j_gene: TRBJ1-6
abundance: -

CDR3aa: CASSDAQVSGYTF
CDR3nt: TGTGCCAGCAGTGACGCACAGGTCTCAGGCTACACCTTC
v_gene: TRBV6-1
d_gene: -
j_gene: TRBJ1-2
abundance: many

CDR3aa: CASTFYNEQFF
CDR3nt: TGTGCCAGCACCTTCTACAATGAGCAGTTCTTC
v_gene: TRBV28
d_gene: -
j_gene: TRBJ2-1
abundance: -

CDR3aa: CASSYTTGISYEQYF
CDR3nt: TGTGCCAGCAGTTATACCACAGGGATCTCCTACGAGCAGTACTTC
v_gene: TRBV6-2/TRBV6-3
d_gene: -
j_gene: TRBJ2-7
abundance: -

CDR3aa: CASSRGGGQDEQFF
CDR3nt: TGTGCCAGCAGCCGAGGGGGTGGGCAGGATGAGCAGTTCTTC
v_gene: TRBV7-9
d_gene: -
j_gene: TRBJ2-1
abundance: -

CDR3aa: CSASYRTPNYNEQFF
CDR3nt: TGCAGTGCTAGTTATCGGACTCCGAACTACAATGAGCAGTTCTTC
v_gene: TRBV20-1
d_gene: -
j_gene: TRBJ2-1
abundance: -

CDR3aa: CASSSLGLAGGEQFF
CDR3nt: TGTGCCAGCAGCTCCTTGGGACTAGCGGGAGGTGAGCAGTTCTTC
v_gene: TRBV7-3
d_gene: TRBD2
j_gene: TRBJ2-1
abundance: -

CDR3aa: CASSFALRSETNTGELFF
CDR3nt: TGTGCCAGCAGTTTTGCACTGAGGTCAGAAACGAACACCGGGGAGCTGTTTTTT
v_gene: TRBV27
d_gene: -
j_gene: TRBJ2-2
abundance: -

CDR3aa: CASSKGQSNQPQHF
CDR3nt: TGTGCCAGTAGTAAGGGACAGTCCAATCAGCCCCAGCATTTT
v_gene: TRBV19
d_gene: TRBD1
j_gene: TRBJ1-5
abundance: -

CDR3aa: CASSPRDRGDNQPQHF
CDR3nt: TGTGCCAGCAGCCCTAGGGACAGGGGCGACAATCAGCCCCAGCATTTT
v_gene: TRBV7-2
d_gene: TRBD1
j_gene: TRBJ1-5
abundance: -

CDR3aa: CATSRVVGPTNQPQHF
CDR3nt: TGTGCCACCAGCAGAGTGGTGGGGCCGACTAATCAGCCCCAGCATTTT
v_gene: TRBV15
d_gene: -
j_gene: TRBJ1-5
abundance: -

CDR3aa: CASSSAGGGSYNEQFF
CDR3nt: TGTGCCAGCAGCTCCGCCGGGGGAGGGTCCTACAATGAGCAGTTCTTC
v_gene: TRBV7-3
d_gene: TRBD2
j_gene: TRBJ2-1
abundance: once

CDR3aa: CASSLWGQSADIQYF
CDR3nt: TGTGCCAGCAGTTTATGGGGACAGTCTGCGGACATTCAGTACTTC
v_gene: TRBV28
d_gene: TRBD1
j_gene: TRBJ2-4
abundance: -

CDR3aa: CASSRSSTSGSYEQYF
CDR3nt: TGTGCCAGCAGCAGGTCCTCCACTTCGGGGTCCTACGAGCAGTACTTC
v_gene: TRBV14
d_gene: -
j_gene: TRBJ2-7
abundance: -

CDR3aa: CASSLKSSADTFQETQYF
CDR3nt: TGCGCCAGCAGCTTGAAATCCTCGGCGGATACCTTCCAAGAGACCCAGTACTTC
v_gene: TRBV5-1
d_gene: -
j_gene: TRBJ2-5
abundance: -

CDR3aa: CASSRTGILNTEAFF
CDR3nt: TGTGCCAGTAGTAGGACAGGGATCCTTAACACTGAAGCTTTCTTT
v_gene: TRBV19
d_gene: TRBD1
j_gene: TRBJ1-1
abundance: -

CDR3aa: CASSFRSGVEEKLFF
CDR3nt: TGCGCCAGCAGCTTCAGATCGGGGGTTGAGGAAAAACTGTTTTTT
v_gene: TRBV5-1
d_gene: -
j_gene: TRBJ1-4
abundance: -

CDR3aa: CASSRAPGSGNTEAFF
CDR3nt: TGTGCCAGCAGTCGCGCTCCGGGGTCCGGGAACACTGAAGCTTTCTTT
v_gene: TRBV7-2
d_gene: -
j_gene: TRBJ1-1
abundance: -

CDR3aa: CASSVLTGARGYTF
CDR3nt: TGTGCCAGCAGCGTCCTCACAGGGGCGAGAGGCTACACCTTC
v_gene: TRBV9
d_gene: TRBD1
j_gene: TRBJ1-2
abundance: -

CDR3aa: CSARFRGKLFF
CDR3nt: TGCAGTGCTAGATTTAGGGGAAAACTGTTTTTT
v_gene: TRBV20-1
d_gene: -
j_gene: TRBJ1-4
abundance: -